This TCR beta chain was sequenced for a study of control samples from healthy donors and cancer patients. Sequencing was performed with immunoSEQ multiplex PCR; in TCRdb, only in-frame clones are kept and a portion is missing. The table has around 140,000 clones, roughly nine tenths seen once; the top ten hold approximately 6.8%. This clone was seen a handful of times. CDR1 and CDR2 from the germline V gene are MNHEY and SVGEGT. The V end lost 2 bases, the J end lost 3 bases, and 19 bases lay between the germline ends. This CDR3 contains 17 residues. Material: blood. This sequence was found in a man between 18 and 35 years old in good health. The chain couples TRBV6-2 or TRBV6-3 to TRBJ1-1; D may be TRBD1 (5 bases). Written as DNA, the CDR3 is TGTGCCAGCAGTTACGGGCAGGGTATTCTCGTAGACACTGAAGCTTTCTTT. As protein: CASSYGQGILVDTEAFF.